Presented here are 31 T cell receptor beta chains from one specimen sequenced in a study of beta chain features in type 1 diabetes. Study findings and constraints: Shortening that was moderate but significant affected the TCRB CDR3s of Type 1 diabetes patients in all four CD4+ subsets.

Reverse transcribing all isolated RNA meant expressed TCRB transcripts were sequenced. The protocol was immunoSEQ multiplex PCR, while the TCRdb copy is restricted to in-frame clones and leaves out a portion. The repertoire holds 150,000 to 200,000 clones, with about 63% as singletons. Antigen specificity for these receptors is unknown. Input material: naive CD4+ T cells from blood. These receptors were taken from a man under 40 with type 1 diabetes.

Note on this clone: Other DNA sequences in this sample translate to the same CDR3. V usage is TRBV7-2 and J usage is TRBJ2-1; TRBD2 might be the D (6 bases). The germline V gene has CDR1 SGHTA and CDR2 FQGNSA. The CDR3 consists of 13 residues. Trimming took off 0 bases at V and 7 bases at J, with 7 bases between the two ends. The CDR3 DNA is TGTGCCAGCAGCTTAGCTGCGGGGAATGAGCAGTTCTTC. Amino acid sequence: CASSLAAGNEQFF.

The chain joins TRBV11-2 to TRBJ2-5, with unresolved D. Germline V CDR1 and CDR2: SGHAT, FQNNGV. The CDR3 loop spans 13 amino acids. Trimming left V 5 bases short and J 5 bases short, with 12 bases between. The CDR3 region has the DNA TGTGCCAGCAGCCCCCCGATCCTGGAGACCCAGTACTTC. It specifies CASSPPILETQYF.

This clone was counted a single time. The chain combines TRBV4-3 with TRBJ2-3; the match to TRBD2 covers 8 bases. The CDR3 has 16 amino acids. Trimming removed 3 bases from V and 5 bases from J; junction bases left unmatched: 10. The V gene's germline CDR1 is LGHNA and CDR2 YSLEER. CDR3 DNA: TGCGCCAGCAGCCACCTACTAGCGGTGGGGTTAGATACGCAGTATTTT. Translation: CASSHLLAVGLDTQYF.

V is TRBV9 and J is TRBJ2-3; 10 bases align to TRBD1. Germline CDR1 reads SGDLS; CDR2 reads YYNGEE. The CDR3 consists of 16 residues. With 1 base clipped from V and 3 bases from J, the junction kept 5 bases outside the gene matches. CDR3 sequence (DNA): TGTGCCAGCAGCGTAAACGGACAGGGGGTAACAGATACGCAGTATTTT. This translates into CASSVNGQGVTDTQYF.

The V call is TRBV13, the J call TRBJ2-2, with D possibly TRBD2 on 5 matching bases. Per the germline V gene, CDR1 is PRHDT and CDR2 is FYEKMQ (reference sequence). CDR3 length equals 15 residues. With 1 base removed from V and 5 bases from J, the gap between germline ends came to 11 bases. The CDR3 here is CASSLVSGGTGELFF. The CDR3 region has the DNA TGTGCCAGCAGCTTAGTTTCGGGCGGGACCGGGGAGCTGTTTTTT.

The gene calls are TRBV6-5 and TRBJ2-3; 8 nucleotides match TRBD1. The trim removed 7 bases at V and 1 base at J, leaving 1 base unmatched. Germline CDR1 MNHEY, CDR2 SVGAGI. The CDR3 length is 13 residues. For the CDR3, the DNA is TGTGCCAGCACGGACAGGGGCACAGATACGCAGTATTTT. It is translated as CASTDRGTDTQYF.

Regarding this clone: The sample carries other DNA sequences with the same CDR3. The chain couples TRBV9 to TRBJ2-7; 8 nucleotides line up with TRBD1. Looked up from germline, CDR1 is SGDLS and CDR2 is YYNGEE. CDR3 length: 13 amino acids. J lost 4 bases, V lost 4 bases, and 4 bases had no gene match. CDR3 DNA sequence: TGTGCCAGCAGCCCTCGACAGGGGTACGAGCAGTACTTC. It codes for CASSPRQGYEQYF.

This clone was detected a few times. This sequence joins TRBV30 and TRBJ2-5; D gene uncertain. Trimming pared 7 bases from V and 6 bases from J, leaving 15 bases between. Per the germline V gene, CDR1 is GTSNPN and CDR2 is SVGIG (reference sequence). This CDR3 has 12 residues. The DNA of the CDR3 is TGTGCCTCTCAGGCCGGCCGGCAGACCCAGTACTTC. This translates into CASQAGRQTQYF.

In the case of this clone: The same CDR3 can be traced to other DNA sequences in this sample. V usage is TRBV5-1 and J usage is TRBJ2-3, with a tentative D call TRBD1 (5 bases). Germline CDR1 is SGHRS and CDR2 is YFSETQ. The CDR3 is 13 residues long. The V gene lost 0 bases and the J gene lost 4 bases, with 6 bases spanning the gap. CDR3 DNA sequence: TGCGCCAGCAGCTTGGGGGGCCCAGATACGCAGTATTTT. This encodes CASSLGGPDTQYF.

The chain combines TRBV7-9 with TRBJ2-1; D may be TRBD2 (5 bases). V was cut by 4 bases and J by 15 bases, with 16 bases left in between. This CDR3 has 12 residues. CDR1 is SEHNR, CDR2 FQNEAQ, per germline (reference sequence). The CDR3 protein is CASSYNGKLRFF. The CDR3 DNA sequence: TGTGCCAGCAGCTATAACGGGAAGTTACGGTTCTTC.

This clone was recorded a few times. This chain connects TRBV6-5 to TRBJ1-5, with D perhaps TRBD1 (6 bases). Trimming stripped 0 bases from V and 5 bases from J, with 8 bases between. Per germline, CDR1 MNHEY and CDR2 SVGAGI. The CDR3 totals 14 residues. The CDR3, as DNA: TGTGCCAGCAGTTACTCCTACAGGGATCAGCCCCAGCATTTT. Its protein is CASSYSYRDQPQHF.

The chain has TRBV9 and TRBJ1-4; D is uncertain. The CDR3 totals 14 residues. The V and J ends lost 0 bases and 4 bases respectively, with 7 bases between them. Germline CDR1 is SGDLS and CDR2 is YYNGEE. The CDR3 sequence: CASSVAPGNEKLFF. The CDR3 DNA reads TGTGCCAGCAGCGTAGCCCCGGGTAATGAAAAACTGTTTTTT. Based on the CDR3 plus reference TRBV9 and TRBJ1-4, the full variable domain is DSGVTQTPKHLITATGQRVTLRCSPRSGDLSVYWYQQSLDQGLQFLIQYYNGEERAKGNILERFSAQQFPDLHSELNLSSLELGDSALYFCASSVAPGNEKLFFGSGTQLSVL.

In its sample, this clone was seen once. The CDR3 DNA reads as TGTGCCATCAGCCCCCGGGATTCTCAGAACACTGAAGCTTTCTTT. Its translation is CAISPRDSQNTEAFF. The rearrangement links TRBV10-3 to TRBJ1-1; D unclear. This CDR3 comprises 15 residues. Germline values: CDR1 ENHRY, CDR2 SYGVKD. V dropped 6 bases and J dropped 1 base, with 15 bases sitting between them.

V and J are TRBV11-2 and TRBJ2-6, with D unresolved. Germline-derived CDR1 and CDR2 are SGHAT and FQNNGV. V lost 2 bases and J 0 bases, leaving 17 bases between the germline ends. There are 19 residues in the CDR3. The CDR3 reads CASSLRSKIRDSGANVLTF. CDR3 coding DNA: TGTGCCAGCAGCTTACGCTCTAAAATAAGGGACTCTGGGGCCAACGTCCTGACTTTC.

The chain links TRBV4-3 to TRBJ1-6; the match to TRBD1 covers 10 bases. V was pared by 3 bases and J by 10 bases, with 12 bases of the junction left unmatched. The CDR3 extends over 17 amino acids. From germline, CDR1 is LGHNA and CDR2 YSLEER. This chain's CDR3 is CASSHSGSGTGVSPLHF. CDR3 sequence (DNA): TGCGCCAGCAGCCACTCCGGTTCGGGGACAGGGGTCTCACCCCTCCACTTT.

This chain connects TRBV9 to TRBJ1-6, with 8 bases matching TRBD1. V lost 3 bases and J lost 7; bases outside the gene matches: 6. This CDR3 is 15 amino acids long. Germline-derived CDR1 and CDR2 are SGDLS and YYNGEE. The CDR3 sequence is CASSARQGPNSPLHF. Here the CDR3 DNA reads TGTGCCAGCAGCGCCAGACAGGGGCCAAATTCACCCCTCCACTTT.

The chain joins TRBV30 to TRBJ1-1; no definite D call. Trimming took 4 bases from V and 6 from J, leaving 9 bases between them. Germline loops: CDR1 GTSNPN, CDR2 SVGIG (reference sequence). This CDR3 has 11 amino acids. CDR3 DNA sequence: TGTGCCTGGATGGGGTTCGCTGAAGCTTTCTTT. It is translated as CAWMGFAEAFF.

The gene calls are TRBV7-9 and TRBJ2-3; 7 bases align to TRBD2. J was trimmed by 4 bases and V by 5 bases; bases with no gene match: 6. This CDR3 has 14 residues. The germline V gene has CDR1 SEHNR and CDR2 FQNEAQ (reference sequence). The CDR3 loop reads CASSPGRGSDTQYF. DNA for the CDR3: TGTGCCAGCAGCCCCGGGCGGGGGTCAGATACGCAGTATTTT.

The chain uses TRBV29-1 and TRBJ2-7, with D unresolved. Germline V CDR1 and CDR2: SQVTM, ANQGSEA. The CDR3 is 12 amino acids. The V gene lost 7 bases and the J gene lost 3 bases, with 13 bases spanning the gap. The CDR3 DNA is TGCAGCGCCCGAGACTCTCTCTACGAGCAGTACTTC. This gives the protein CSARDSLYEQYF.

This clone was seen only a few times. The V gene is TRBV19, the J gene TRBJ2-5; D not certain. With 6 bases removed from V and 2 bases from J, the gap between germline ends came to 7 bases. The CDR3 extends over 12 amino acids. Looked up from germline, CDR1 is LNHDA and CDR2 is SQIVND (reference sequence). DNA for the CDR3: TGTGCCAGTAGCCAAGGTCAAGAGACCCAGTACTTC. This sequence encodes CASSQGQETQYF.

The chain is built from TRBV29-1 and TRBJ1-6, with TRBD1 matching 12 bases. Unmatched junction bases numbered 10, after V lost 7 bases and J lost 3 bases. The germline V gene has CDR1 SQVTM and CDR2 ANQGSEA. The CDR3 runs to 17 residues. CDR3 in DNA: TGCAGCGCCGCCGGGACAGGGGGCGTAGACTATAATTCACCCCTCCACTTT. It is translated as CSAAGTGGVDYNSPLHF.

CDR3 coding DNA: TGTGCCAGCAGCTCCGACAGGCGCACAGATACGCAGTATTTT. It is translated as CASSSDRRTDTQYF. The chain joins TRBV7-9 to TRBJ2-3; TRBD1 might be the D (6 bases). Germline values: CDR1 SEHNR, CDR2 FQNEAQ (reference sequence). Trimming cost V 4 bases and J 1 base, with 9 bases left between them. This CDR3 spans 14 amino acids.

This clone has only a few counts. V is TRBV29-1 and J is TRBJ1-2; TRBD1 agrees at 8 bases. This CDR3 spans 11 amino acids. V dropped 7 bases and J dropped 4; count of bases not matched to a gene: 2. Germline CDR1 reads SQVTM; CDR2 reads ANQGSEA. The CDR3 loop is CSGGQGYGYTF. In nucleotides, the CDR3 is TGCAGCGGCGGACAGGGCTATGGCTACACCTTC.

The rearrangement uses TRBV11-2 and TRBJ2-4; no clear D gene. V was pared by 1 base and J by 3 bases, with 16 bases between. The CDR3 has 17 residues. The V gene's germline CDR1 is SGHAT and CDR2 FQNNGV. In nucleotides, the CDR3 is TGTGCCAGCAGCTTAGGCCCTGCAAAGACGTTCAAAAACATTCAGTACTTC. Protein product: CASSLGPAKTFKNIQYF.

The J gene is TRBJ2-3, the V gene TRBV7-9; the D is unclear. CDR3 length: 12 amino acids. Trimming shortened V by 5 bases and J by 1 base, and 4 bases separated the two germline ends. In germline, CDR1 is SEHNR, CDR2 FQNEAQ (reference sequence). In DNA, the CDR3 is TGTGCCAGCAGCAGGGGCACAGATACGCAGTATTTT. As protein: CASSRGTDTQYF. The whole variable domain, remainder taken from reference TRBV7-9 and TRBJ2-3, is DTGVSQNPRHKITKRGQNVTFRCDPISEHNRLYWYRQTLGQGPEFLTYFQNEAQLEKSRLLSDRFSAERPKGSFSTLEIQRTEQGDSAMYLCASSRGTDTQYFGPGTRLTVL.

This clone has only a few counts. The gene calls are TRBV19 and TRBJ2-1, with D possibly called TRBD1 or TRBD2 (6 bases each). The CDR3 consists of 13 residues. Trimming shortened V by 6 bases and J by 8 bases, and 14 bases separated the two germline ends. Looked up from germline, CDR1 is LNHDA and CDR2 is SQIVND (reference sequence). Here the CDR3 DNA reads TGTGCCAGTAGAACAGAGAGGGGGGATGAGCAGTTCTTC. Translated: CASRTERGDEQFF.

The rearrangement joins TRBV7-9 to TRBJ2-5; D possibly corresponds to TRBD1 (6 bases). With 2 bases removed from V and 5 bases from J, the gap between germline ends came to 9 bases. CDR1 SEHNR and CDR2 FQNEAQ come from the germline V gene (reference sequence). CDR3 length equals 13 residues. The CDR3, as DNA: TGTGCCAGCAGCTTACAGGGGTGGGAGACCCAGTACTTC. Encoded protein: CASSLQGWETQYF.

This chain links TRBV7-9 with TRBJ2-5, with D perhaps TRBD1 or TRBD2 (5 bases each). This CDR3 is 12 amino acids long. Trimming shortened V by 5 bases and J by 5 bases, and 9 bases separated the two germline ends. Per the germline V gene, CDR1 is SEHNR and CDR2 is FQNEAQ (reference sequence). CDR3 sequence reads: CASSGDGETQYF. In nucleotides, the CDR3 is TGTGCCAGCAGCGGGGACGGGGAGACCCAGTACTTC. Supplemented by reference TRBV7-9 and TRBJ2-5, the full variable domain reads DTGVSQNPRHKITKRGQNVTFRCDPISEHNRLYWYRQTLGQGPEFLTYFQNEAQLEKSRLLSDRFSAERPKGSFSTLEIQRTEQGDSAMYLCASSGDGETQYFGPGTRLLVL.

The chain joins TRBV4-3 to TRBJ1-2; 7 bases agree with TRBD1. CDR1 is LGHNA, CDR2 YSLEER, per germline. The CDR3 totals 15 residues. With V trimmed by 1 base and J by 4 bases, 6 bases remained unmatched. CDR3: CASSQGQGRGYGYTF. CDR3 in DNA: TGCGCCAGCAGCCAAGGACAGGGACGGGGCTATGGCTACACCTTC.

The chain links TRBV9 to TRBJ1-4, with D tentatively TRBD1 (5 bases). The CDR3 is 14 amino acids. Per the germline V gene, CDR1 is SGDLS and CDR2 is YYNGEE. The V and J ends lost 4 bases and 8 bases respectively, with 15 bases between them. The CDR3 nucleotides are TGTGCCAGCAGCTATGGGACTTCGTCGGAAAAACTGTTTTTT. Translating it yields CASSYGTSSEKLFF. The entire variable domain, with the rest obtained from reference TRBV9 and TRBJ1-4, is as follows: DSGVTQTPKHLITATGQRVTLRCSPRSGDLSVYWYQQSLDQGLQFLIQYYNGEERAKGNILERFSAQQFPDLHSELNLSSLELGDSALYFCASSYGTSSEKLFFGSGTQLSVL.

The chain employs TRBV7-9 and TRBJ2-7, with 8 bases matching TRBD1. J lost 5 bases, V lost 2 bases, and 8 bases had no gene match. CDR3 length: 15 residues. Germline values: CDR1 SEHNR, CDR2 FQNEAQ (reference sequence). DNA of the CDR3: TGTGCCAGCAGCTTATTGGTCACAGGGGGAAACGAGCAGTACTTC. This codes for CASSLLVTGGNEQYF.